A selection of T cell receptor beta chains follows, all from one sample in a study of control samples from healthy donors and cancer patients. Using immunoSEQ multiplex PCR, the repertoire was profiled, and TCRdb retains in-frame clones only, with some absent. The sample carries approximately 84,000 clones, 91% recorded once. The sample taken for sequencing was blood. These receptor sequences come from a young man in good health. The CDR3 runs from the conserved cysteine through the conserved F or W. Fields, in order: clone size, V gene, J gene, D gene, CDR3 DNA, CDR3 protein. The D gene is left open where the match is weak. The listing skips clone size in some rows; elsewhere it reads once, few, many or a size class.

once,TRBV4-1,TRBJ2-2,TRBD2,TGCGCCAGCAGCCAATTTAGCGGGGGGGGGACCGGGGAGCTGTTTTTT,CASSQFSGGGTGELFF
many,TRBV27,TRBJ1-6,.,TGTGCCAGCAGTTTATCGGTCGGGAATTCACCCCTCCACTTT,CASSLSVGNSPLHF
.,TRBV11-2,TRBJ2-2,.,TGTGCCAGCAGCTTAGAGGGGGCGAACACCGGGGAGCTGTTTTTT,CASSLEGANTGELFF
few,TRBV10-1,TRBJ2-3,TRBD2,TGCGCCAGCAGTGATGGTCGCGGGAGGGCCGGAGATACGCAGTATTTT,CASSDGRGRAGDTQYF
.,TRBV3-1/TRBV3-2,TRBJ1-3,.,TGTGCCAGCAGCCACGCGACCAGGGCCACCATATATTTT,CASSHATRATIYF
.,TRBV19,TRBJ2-5,.,TGTGCCAGTAGTAACACAGTCCAAGAGACCCAGTACTTC,CASSNTVQETQYF
.,TRBV15,TRBJ2-7,.,TGTGCCACCAGCAGAGACGGGAGCGACGAGCAGTACTTC,CATSRDGSDEQYF
.,TRBV12-3/TRBV12-4,TRBJ1-5,.,TGTGCCAGCAGCCCCCCTGGGAGTCAGCCCCAGCATTTT,CASSPPGSQPQHF
.,TRBV12-3/TRBV12-4,TRBJ1-1,.,TGTGCCAGCAGTTGGGCTCTGAACACTGAAGCTTTCTTT,CASSWALNTEAFF
few,TRBV18,TRBJ1-1,TRBD1,TGTGCCAGCTCACCTGACAGGGTAGGGATGAACACTGAAGCTTTCTTT,CASSPDRVGMNTEAFF
.,TRBV28,TRBJ1-2,.,TGTGCCAGCAGTAGCGACGGAGGGGGAAAGTATGGCTACACCTTC,CASSSDGGGKYGYTF
few,TRBV18,TRBJ2-1,.,TGTGCCAGCTCACCTAGCAGGGAGGTTTATAATGAGCAGTTCTTC,CASSPSREVYNEQFF
.,TRBV12-3/TRBV12-4,TRBJ1-2,.,TGTGCGAGCCTAGACACAGTCCGTAGCGGCTACACCTTC,CASLDTVRSGYTF
.,TRBV30,TRBJ1-4,TRBD1,TGTGCCTGGAGTGTCGGCAGGGGGGACGAAAAACTGTTTTTT,CAWSVGRGDEKLFF
.,TRBV6-5,TRBJ2-3,.,TGTGCCAGCAGTTACTATACGGGAAGGGAAGCAGATACGCAGTATTTT,CASSYYTGREADTQYF
.,TRBV4-3,TRBJ1-4,TRBD1,TGCGCCAGCAGCCGCACAGGGGTTGCAACTAATGAAAAACTGTTTTTT,CASSRTGVATNEKLFF
few,TRBV29-1,TRBJ2-5,.,TGCAGCGTTGAAGGCAGCCTTCAAGAGACCCAGTACTTC,CSVEGSLQETQYF
.,TRBV24-1,TRBJ2-7,.,TGTGCCACCAGTGGTCGGGCGGGGAAATACGAGCAGTACTTC,CATSGRAGKYEQYF
.,TRBV9,TRBJ1-5,.,TGTGCCAGCAGCGTAGGGACAGCGAATCAGCCCCAGCATTTT,CASSVGTANQPQHF
few,TRBV19,TRBJ1-2,TRBD1,TGTGCCAGTAGACAGGGGGCGCAGGGCTACACCTTC,CASRQGAQGYTF
.,TRBV7-2,TRBJ1-5,.,TGTGCCAGCAGCTTAGAAGAAAATCAGCCCCAGCATTTT,CASSLEENQPQHF
.,TRBV29-1,TRBJ2-3,.,TGCAGCGCATGGGGGGCGGATACGCAGTATTTT,CSAWGADTQYF
.,TRBV11-1,TRBJ1-1,.,TGTGCCAGCAGCTTAGCGTTAACAGGCCGGGACACTGAAGCTTTCTTT,CASSLALTGRDTEAFF
.,TRBV20-1,TRBJ2-1,.,TGCAGTGCTAGTGTTAGGACCCACGGAAATGAGCAGTTCTTC,CSASVRTHGNEQFF
.,TRBV3-1/TRBV3-2,TRBJ2-5,.,TGTGCCAGCAGCTACGGTGTTTATGGGGAGACCCAGTACTTC,CASSYGVYGETQYF
.,TRBV25-1,TRBJ2-3,.,TGTGCCAGCAGTGAATGGGTTGCGGGTACAGATACGCAGTATTTT,CASSEWVAGTDTQYF
.,TRBV15,TRBJ2-7,TRBD1,TGTGCCACCAGCACAGGACAGGGAATCGGCTACGAGCAGTACTTC,CATSTGQGIGYEQYF
few,TRBV6-6,TRBJ1-2,TRBD1,TGTGCCAGCAGTCACAAACAGGGGATCGGCTACACCTTC,CASSHKQGIGYTF
.,TRBV3-1/TRBV3-2,TRBJ2-7,TRBD1,TGTGCCAGCAGCCAACGCAGGGGGCTGGCCGAGCAGTACTTC,CASSQRRGLAEQYF
once,TRBV14,TRBJ2-5,TRBD1,TGTGCCAGCAGCCAAGGGCCCAGGGGGGAGACCCAGTACTTC,CASSQGPRGETQYF
.,TRBV11-2,TRBJ1-1,TRBD1,TGTGCCAGCAGCTGGGACAGGGTGACGAACACTGAAGCTTTCTTT,CASSWDRVTNTEAFF
.,TRBV4-1,TRBJ1-3,TRBD1,TGCGCCAGCAGCCAACCTACAGGGGCTGGAAACACCATATATTTT,CASSQPTGAGNTIYF
.,TRBV7-2,TRBJ1-6,TRBD1,TGTGCCAGCAGCCCCCGACAGGGATCCTATAATTCACCCCTCCACTTT,CASSPRQGSYNSPLHF
.,TRBV30,TRBJ1-5,.,TGTGCCGCTTCCCAGGGCTATAGCAATCAGCCCCAGCATTTT,CAASQGYSNQPQHF
.,TRBV2,TRBJ2-7,TRBD2,TGTGCCAGCAGTGAAGGCCTAGCGGGGGCCTCCTACGAGCAGTACTTC,CASSEGLAGASYEQYF
.,TRBV7-9,TRBJ2-3,.,TGTGCCAGCAGCCAACAGGGAGCGGATACGCAGTATTTT,CASSQQGADTQYF
.,TRBV5-6,TRBJ2-3,TRBD1,TGTGCCAGCAGCTGGGACAGGGGTAGAGATACGCAGTATTTT,CASSWDRGRDTQYF
.,TRBV7-3,TRBJ2-7,TRBD2,TGTGCCAGCAGCCGGACCGGGACTAGCGGGAGGCCCAAGGGCCACGAGCAGTACTTC,CASSRTGTSGRPKGHEQYF
.,TRBV5-1,TRBJ1-2,.,TGCGCCAGCAGCTTGGAGCAGTTTAACTATGGCTACACCTTC,CASSLEQFNYGYTF
.,TRBV10-1,TRBJ1-5,.,TGCGCCAGCAGTTCTGACCCGTACACCGATCAGCCCCAGCATTTT,CASSSDPYTDQPQHF
.,TRBV5-6,TRBJ2-1,.,TGTGCCAGCAGCTCACCCCGGACCTCCTACAATGAGCAGTTCTTC,CASSSPRTSYNEQFF